These T cell receptor beta chains were read from a single sample in a study of blood T cell repertoires in COVID-19. Repertoires were generated with immunoSEQ multiplex PCR, while TCRdb's copy carries only in-frame clones and drops some. The sample holds fewer than 200,000 clones, about four fifths seen once. Sequencing input: peripheral blood. These receptors were obtained from a woman of 80 years or more with COVID-19, enrolled during active disease. CDR3s include the opening cysteine and the closing phenylalanine or tryptophan. Each record gives: D gene, J gene, clone size, CDR3 length, V gene, CDR3 DNA, CDR3 protein. D genes are given only for firm matches. Expanded clones are given a class, and other clones once, few, many or no size at all.

.	TRBJ2-5	few	16	TRBV2	TGTGCCAGCAGTGGGGGAATGCCCCAGGGTGAAGAGACCCAGTACTTC	CASSGGMPQGEETQYF
.	TRBJ1-6	few	15	TRBV9	TGTGCCAGCAGCGTAGTAGAGGTACCTAATTCACCCCTCCACTTT	CASSVVEVPNSPLHF
.	TRBJ1-5	few	13	TRBV7-8	TGTGCCAGCAGCAAAAACAGGGAACAGCCCCAGCATTTT	CASSKNREQPQHF
.	TRBJ2-1	.	15	TRBV21-1	TGTGCCAGCAGCCAAACCTGGGGACAGAACAATGAGCAGTTCTTC	CASSQTWGQNNEQFF
.	TRBJ2-3	.	14	TRBV21-1	TGTGCCAGCAGCAAAGCCCCAGGAGGAGATACGCAGTATTTT	CASSKAPGGDTQYF
TRBD1	TRBJ2-7	.	15	TRBV19	TGTGCCAGTACCCCCCAAGGGGGCGATGGGTACGAGCAGTACTTC	CASTPQGGDGYEQYF
TRBD1	TRBJ2-3	.	15	TRBV6-2/TRBV6-3	TGTGCCAGCAGTTACCGGGACAGGAGCACAGATACGCAGTATTTT	CASSYRDRSTDTQYF
TRBD2	TRBJ2-7	.	16	TRBV29-1	TGCAGCGCCATACTAGCGGGAGGGCCAAGGATTTACGAGCAGTACTTC	CSAILAGGPRIYEQYF
TRBD2	TRBJ2-3	.	16	TRBV2	TGTGCCAGCAGTGCGGGACTAGCGGCTAGCACAGATACGCAGTATTTT	CASSAGLAASTDTQYF
TRBD2	TRBJ2-1	once	14	TRBV5-1	TGCGCCAGCAGCTTTAGCGGGGGGTGGAATGAGCAGTTCTTC	CASSFSGGWNEQFF
.	TRBJ1-2	.	16	TRBV5-1	TGCGCCAGCAGCTTGGGGTCGTCGGGGGCTAACTATGGCTACACCTTC	CASSLGSSGANYGYTF
TRBD2	TRBJ2-1	.	13	TRBV12-3/TRBV12-4	TGTGCCTCATCTAGCGGGGGGGTCAATGAGCAGTTCTTC	CASSSGGVNEQFF
TRBD1	TRBJ1-2	.	14	TRBV6-5	TGTGCCAGCAGGTGGACAGGGGGCAACTATGGCTACACCTTC	CASRWTGGNYGYTF
.	TRBJ1-1	.	15	TRBV9	TGTGCCAGCAGCGTAGGATCCCGGACTAACACTGAAGCTTTCTTT	CASSVGSRTNTEAFF
.	TRBJ1-5	.	13	TRBV30	TGTGCCTGGAGGGCGAGGGTCGGCCAGCCCCAGCATTTT	CAWRARVGQPQHF
.	TRBJ2-3	.	12	TRBV11-2	TGTGCCAGCAGTACTAGCACAGATACGCAGTATTTT	CASSTSTDTQYF
.	TRBJ1-3	few	13	TRBV2	TGTGCCAGCAGTGGGGGGCCCGGCCGCACCATATATTTT	CASSGGPGRTIYF
.	TRBJ2-1	.	14	TRBV5-6	TGTGCCAGCAGCTTCCAGAGGACCTACAATGAGCAGTTCTTC	CASSFQRTYNEQFF
TRBD1	TRBJ2-7	.	14	TRBV18	TGTGCCAGCTCAGGACAGGGCCCCTCCTACGAGCAGTACTTC	CASSGQGPSYEQYF
.	TRBJ1-3	once	13	TRBV12-3/TRBV12-4	TGTGCCAGCAGTCGGACAGCTGGAAACACCATATATTTT	CASSRTAGNTIYF
.	TRBJ2-5	many	14	TRBV3-1/TRBV3-2	TGTGCCAGCAGCCAAGCCGGGGGTTCTGAGACCCAGTACTTC	CASSQAGGSETQYF
.	TRBJ1-4	.	14	TRBV9	TGTGCCAGCAGCGCCCGGACAGTTAATGAAAAACTGTTTTTT	CASSARTVNEKLFF
TRBD1	TRBJ1-2	.	13	TRBV5-4	TGTGCCAGCAGCATAGGACAGGGGGATGGCTACACCTTC	CASSIGQGDGYTF
TRBD1	TRBJ1-1	.	17	TRBV19	TGTGCCAGTAGTATAAGACCGGGACAGGGGCCAAACACTGAAGCTTTCTTT	CASSIRPGQGPNTEAFF
TRBD1	TRBJ1-5	.	16	TRBV6-1	TGTGCCAGCAGTGATTGGGCAGGGGGAGGCAATCAGCCCCAGCATTTT	CASSDWAGGGNQPQHF
TRBD1	TRBJ1-2	once	16	TRBV5-6	TGTGCCAGCAGCTTCTCCTTCAGGGGGCTTGGCTATGGCTACACCTTC	CASSFSFRGLGYGYTF
.	TRBJ2-7	.	13	TRBV24-1	TGTGCCACCAGTCCCGGGACAAAGGGCGAGCAGTACTTC	CATSPGTKGEQYF
TRBD1	TRBJ2-2	.	17	TRBV13	TGTGCCAGCAGCTTAGGGACAGGGGGAATGAACACCGGGGAGCTGTTTTTT	CASSLGTGGMNTGELFF
TRBD1	TRBJ1-1	few	16	TRBV11-3	TGTGCCAGCAGCTTAGATGCCAGGGGGCATGGGACTGAAGCTTTCTTT	CASSLDARGHGTEAFF
TRBD1	TRBJ1-6	.	14	TRBV7-9	TGTGCCAGCAGCTTATCAGGGGGTAATTCACCCCTCCACTTT	CASSLSGGNSPLHF
TRBD2	TRBJ2-1	.	14	TRBV10-3	TGTGCCATCAGTGAATCTAGCGGGGGATATGAGCAGTTCTTC	CAISESSGGYEQFF
.	TRBJ2-3	.	14	TRBV6-1	TGTGCCAGCAGTGAAGGGGTAGCATTGGATACGCAGTATTTT	CASSEGVALDTQYF
.	TRBJ1-1	.	13	TRBV11-3	TGTGCCAGCAGCCCAGGGGTGGCCACTGAAGCTTTCTTT	CASSPGVATEAFF
TRBD1	TRBJ1-2	.	15	TRBV7-2	TGTGCCAGCAGCGATTTCCCGGGACAGGGTTTTGGCTACACCTTC	CASSDFPGQGFGYTF
TRBD2	TRBJ2-7	once	18	TRBV30	TGTGCCTGGAGCCCTCCCATCCTAGCGGGCCTCTCCCCCTTCGAGCAGTACTTC	CAWSPPILAGLSPFEQYF
TRBD1	TRBJ1-2	.	11	TRBV20-1	TGCAGTGCCCGACAGGGATATGGCTACACCTTC	CSARQGYGYTF
.	TRBJ2-5	.	12	TRBV7-9	TGTGCCAGCAGGTCGTCAGGAGAGACCCAGTACTTC	CASRSSGETQYF
TRBD1	TRBJ1-2	few	14	TRBV9	TGTGCCAGCAGCGTAGACTTAGGGGGCAAAGGCTACACCTTC	CASSVDLGGKGYTF
.	TRBJ2-7	many	17	TRBV1	TGCACCAGCAGCCCCGTAGCGGGAGGGGTGCTTGGGTACGAGCAGTACTTC	CTSSPVAGGVLGYEQYF
TRBD1	TRBJ2-1	.	14	TRBV9	TGTGCCAGCAGCTCGACAGGGACCTACAATGAGCAGTTCTTC	CASSSTGTYNEQFF
.	TRBJ2-7	.	14	TRBV28	TGTGCCAGCAGTTCCGGGACTTTCTCCTACGAGCAGTACTTC	CASSSGTFSYEQYF
.	TRBJ1-5	.	15	TRBV14	TGTGCCAGCAGCCAAGAAATAAAGGGGGATCAGCCCCAGCATTTT	CASSQEIKGDQPQHF
.	TRBJ1-4	.	13	TRBV7-2	TGTGCCAGCAGCCGACAGAGCAATGAAAAACTGTTTTTT	CASSRQSNEKLFF
.	TRBJ1-2	few	13	TRBV24-1	TGTGCCACCAGTGATTTAACTTCCTATGGCTACACCTTC	CATSDLTSYGYTF
.	TRBJ2-5	.	14	TRBV3-1/TRBV3-2	TGTGCCAGCAGCCGGCGGGATCCCTCAGGGACCCAGTACTTC	CASSRRDPSGTQYF
.	TRBJ1-1	.	14	TRBV2	TGTGCCAGCAGCTCCTACGGGGGTAACACTGAAGCTTTCTTT	CASSSYGGNTEAFF
TRBD2	TRBJ2-1	.	15	TRBV7-8	TGTGCCAGCAGCTTAGCTGGGACTAGCGGTAATGAGCAGTTCTTC	CASSLAGTSGNEQFF
.	TRBJ2-5	.	15	TRBV7-2	TGTGCCAGCAGCTTATCGTACAGGGCGCAAGAGACCCAGTACTTC	CASSLSYRAQETQYF
.	TRBJ2-1	few	17	TRBV9	TGTGCCAGCAGCGCGCGTTTCGGAGGGGCGGGGTACAATGAGCAGTTCTTC	CASSARFGGAGYNEQFF
.	TRBJ1-1	.	16	TRBV6-2/TRBV6-3	TGTGCCAGCAGTTACAGTGTATTGGACAGCAACACTGAAGCTTTCTTT	CASSYSVLDSNTEAFF
TRBD1	TRBJ1-2	.	16	TRBV6-5	TGTGCCAGCAGTTACTCTCGCCGGACAGGGTCTTATGGCTACACCTTC	CASSYSRRTGSYGYTF
TRBD1	TRBJ1-1	.	18	TRBV13	TGTGCCAGCAGCTTAGAGGGACACCAGGGGGCATGGAACACTGAAGCTTTCTTT	CASSLEGHQGAWNTEAFF
TRBD1	TRBJ1-2	.	14	TRBV7-9	TGTGCCAGCAGTTTGGACAGGGGTAGCTATGGCTACACCTTC	CASSLDRGSYGYTF
.	TRBJ2-5	.	13	TRBV10-3	TGTGCCATCAGTGATTACTTACAAGAGACCCAGTACTTC	CAISDYLQETQYF